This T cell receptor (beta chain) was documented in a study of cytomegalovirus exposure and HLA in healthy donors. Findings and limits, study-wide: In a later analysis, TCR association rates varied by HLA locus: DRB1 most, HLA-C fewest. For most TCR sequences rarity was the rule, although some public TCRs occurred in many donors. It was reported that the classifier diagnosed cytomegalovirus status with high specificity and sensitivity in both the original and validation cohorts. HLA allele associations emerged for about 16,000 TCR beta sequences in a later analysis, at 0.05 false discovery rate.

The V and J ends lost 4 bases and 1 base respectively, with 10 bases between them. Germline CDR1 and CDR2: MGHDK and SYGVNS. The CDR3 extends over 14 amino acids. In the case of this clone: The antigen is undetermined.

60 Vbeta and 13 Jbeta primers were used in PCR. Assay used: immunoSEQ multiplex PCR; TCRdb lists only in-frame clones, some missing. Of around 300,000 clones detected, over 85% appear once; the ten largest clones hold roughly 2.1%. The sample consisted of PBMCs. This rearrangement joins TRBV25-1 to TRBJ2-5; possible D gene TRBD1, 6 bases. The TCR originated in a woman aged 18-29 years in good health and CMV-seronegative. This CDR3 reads CASSADRFQETQYF. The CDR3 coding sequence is TGTGCCAGCAGTGCCGACAGGTTCCAAGAGACCCAGTACTTC.